This passage covers 14 T cell receptor beta chains from one sample sequenced in a study of T cells in Graves' hyperthyroidism and ophthalmopathy. Amplified regions were TCR beta CDR3 sequences from RNA transcripts. The primer set for the first-round RT-PCR of the TCR CDR3 was HTBI. TCRdb passed the multiplex PCR reads through MiXCR, listing each CDR3 protein once. The sample includes around 430,000 distinct CDR3 sequences, about 16% seen only once; the top ten take over 25%. The sequenced sample was blood. These receptors originate from a woman in her twenties or thirties with Graves' hyperthyroidism.

There are many counts of this clonotype. The V call is TRBV2, the J call TRBJ2-1; TRBD1 agrees at 8 bases. The germline V gene has CDR1 SNHLY and CDR2 FYNNEI. V gave up 5 bases and J gave up 5 bases; unmatched junction bases: 8. CDR3 length: 15 residues. The CDR3 region has the DNA TGTGCCAGCAGTTACGCCAGGGGGCCCCACAATGAGCAGTTCTTC. Protein: CASSYARGPHNEQFF. The full variable domain, completed using reference TRBV2 and TRBJ2-1, is EPEVTQTPSHQVTQMGQEVILRCVPISNHLYFYWYRQILGQKVEFLVSFYNNEISEKSEIFDDQFSVERPDGSNFTLKIRSTKLEDSAMYFCASSYARGPHNEQFFGPGTRLTVL.

This clonotype was counted ten times or more. The chain combines TRBV29-1 with TRBJ1-1; 9 nucleotides match TRBD1. Looked up from germline, CDR1 is SQVTM and CDR2 is ANQGSEA. The CDR3 loop spans 13 amino acids. J was trimmed by 7 bases and V by 2 bases; bases with no gene match: 5. DNA for the CDR3: TGCAGCGTTGAACGTGGGACAGGGCTTGAAGCTTTCTTT. It codes for CSVERGTGLEAFF.

This clonotype was picked up a small number of times. The chain uses TRBV27 and TRBJ2-7; 9 bases are a match to TRBD1. Per the germline V gene, CDR1 is MNHEY and CDR2 is SMNVEV (reference sequence). This CDR3 contains 15 residues. V lost 3 bases and J lost 3; bases outside the gene matches: 6. CDR3 DNA: TGTGCCAGCAGTTTTTTTGGGGACAGGGACTACGAGCAGTACTTC. Translated: CASSFFGDRDYEQYF.

A note on this clonotype: Germline is not matched at one junction end, which may reflect a read error. The CDR3 DNA is TGCAGCGTCGAAGCCACAATAGGGGCAGATACGCAGTATTTT. Amino acids: CSVEATIGADTQYF. This chain joins TRBV29-1 and TRBJ2-3; TRBD1 is a possible D gene (5 bases). Germline values: CDR1 SQVTM, CDR2 ANQGSEA. The CDR3 runs to 14 residues.

This clonotype occurred a few times. V is TRBV18 and J is TRBJ2-1; no firm D call. The germline V gene encodes CDR1 KGHSH and CDR2 LQKENI. The CDR3 has 13 amino acids. V was cut by 8 bases and J by 4 bases, with 12 bases left in between. CDR3 region: CASAVAWYNEQFF. The CDR3 nucleotides read TGTGCCAGCGCAGTCGCCTGGTACAATGAGCAGTTCTTC.

At least ten counts were recorded for this clonotype. V and J are TRBV12-3 or TRBV12-4 and TRBJ1-5; 7 nucleotides align to TRBD1. Trimming at V came to 3 bases and at J to 3 bases, leaving 5 bases not matched to a gene. The CDR3 extends over 15 amino acids. The CDR3 bases are TGTGCCAGCAGTTTTTCGGGACAGCTCAATCAGCCCCAGCATTTT. Translating it yields CASSFSGQLNQPQHF.

The sample holds many counts of this clonotype. CDR3: CAFSGRGYEQYF. The CDR3 region has the DNA TGTGCCTTTAGCGGGAGAGGCTACGAGCAGTACTTC. The rearrangement joins TRBV30 to TRBJ2-7, with 9 bases lining up with TRBD2. The junction had 4 bases not matched to a gene; V was cut back by 7 bases and J by 3 bases. Germline CDR1 and CDR2: GTSNPN and SVGIG (reference sequence). This CDR3 is 12 amino acids long.

The sample holds many counts of this clonotype. The rearrangement joins TRBV7-3 to TRBJ2-2; possibly TRBD1 or TRBD2 for D (5 bases each). Germline loops: CDR1 SGHTA, CDR2 FQGTGA. There are 17 residues in the CDR3. With 5 bases removed from V and 4 bases from J, the gap between germline ends came to 20 bases. DNA for the CDR3: TGTGCCAGCAGCCAGGACGGGAACAGGAGATCCACCGGGGAGCTGTTTTTT. Its translation is CASSQDGNRRSTGELFF.

This clonotype has ten or more counts. V gene TRBV10-3 combines with J gene TRBJ2-7; D is possibly TRBD1 or TRBD2 (5 bases each). Germline V gene data show CDR1 as ENHRY and CDR2 as SYGVKD. The CDR3 is made up of 16 amino acids. Deletions cut 6 bases from V and 2 bases from J, with 20 bases between. The CDR3 sequence: CAIRGDTGTKPYEQYF. The CDR3 bases are TGTGCCATCAGGGGGGATACCGGGACCAAACCCTACGAGCAGTACTTC.

V gene TRBV6-1 combines with J gene TRBJ1-1; tentatively, D is TRBD1 (5 bases). The germline V gene encodes CDR1 MNHNS and CDR2 SASEGT. The CDR3 extends over 13 amino acids. The germline V and J ends were trimmed by 8 bases and 11 bases, with 21 bases remaining between them. The CDR3 DNA follows: TGTGCCAGCTACCAAGACAGCGCCTTTACGGCTTTCTTT. Residues: CASYQDSAFTAFF.

The sample holds many counts of this clonotype. The DNA for the CDR3 is TGCAGTGCTATGGGGACTAGCGGTGACTACGAGCAGTACTTC. Translated, it gives CSAMGTSGDYEQYF. The rearrangement joins TRBV20-1 to TRBJ2-7; 11 nucleotides line up with TRBD2. Germline CDR1 is DFQATT and CDR2 is SNEGSKA (reference sequence). The length of the CDR3 is 14 residues. V shed 4 bases, J shed 3 bases, and the junction held 5 bases outside the gene matches.

This chain uses TRBV5-1 with TRBJ2-1; the D is unclear. The V gene lost 4 bases and the J gene lost 0 bases, with 5 bases spanning the gap. This CDR3 spans 13 amino acids. Looked up from germline, CDR1 is SGHRS and CDR2 is YFSETQ. CDR3 DNA: TGCGCCAGCAGCCGAGTCTCCTACAATGAGCAGTTCTTC. This gives the protein CASSRVSYNEQFF.

The chain couples TRBV20-1 to TRBJ2-3; D might be TRBD2 (6 bases). Germline V gene sequence: CDR1 DFQATT, CDR2 SNEGSKA (reference sequence). Trimming left V 4 bases short and J 1 base short, with 15 bases between. The CDR3 has 15 residues. This CDR3 is CSAKGGSAGTDTQYF. The CDR3, as DNA: TGCAGTGCTAAAGGAGGGTCGGCGGGCACAGATACGCAGTATTTT.

Of note for this clonotype: Mismatch with germline at one junction end may stem from a read error. The chain combines TRBV6-2 or TRBV6-3 with TRBJ2-1; perhaps D is TRBD1 or TRBD2 (6 bases each). CDR3 size: 16 residues. Germline CDR1 reads MNHEY; CDR2 reads SVGEGT. The CDR3 DNA reads TGTGCCACATCGTCCCTTTCAGGGGACTCCCACAATGAGCAGTTCTTC. It yields the protein CATSSLSGDSHNEQFF.